One sample yielded the 21 T cell receptor beta chains listed below, sequenced in a study of blood T cell repertoires in COVID-19. Profiled with immunoSEQ multiplex PCR; TCRdb holds only in-frame clones, not every one. Of about 290,000 clones in the sample, 75% to 90% were seen once. Sequencing used peripheral blood. All receptors come from a woman aged 25 to 39 with active or convalescent COVID-19.

This chain connects TRBV10-3 to TRBJ2-2; a possible D gene is TRBD1 (5 bases). V was cut by 10 bases and J by 2 bases, with 14 bases left in between. The CDR3 runs 14 residues. CDR1 ENHRY and CDR2 SYGVKD come from the germline V gene. The CDR3 DNA is TGTGCCAACTCCAGGGCAGACAACACCGGGGAGCTGTTTTTT. Translation: CANSRADNTGELFF.

The V and J genes are TRBV28 and TRBJ1-5, with D perhaps TRBD1 (6 bases). V lost 5 bases, J lost 5 bases, and 7 bases lay in between. In germline, CDR1 is MDHEN, CDR2 SYDVKM. This CDR3 has 12 amino acids. CDR3 in DNA: TGTGCCAGCAGTACAGGGTATCAGCCCCAGCATTTT. Encoded protein: CASSTGYQPQHF.

Only a few counts were recorded for this clone. The chain couples TRBV5-6 to TRBJ2-1; possibly TRBD2 for D (5 bases). Germline V gives CDR1 SGHDT, CDR2 YYEEEE. The germline V and J ends were trimmed by 4 bases and 10 bases, with 12 bases remaining between them. The CDR3 loop spans 12 amino acids. In nucleotides, the CDR3 is TGTGCCAGCAGCGTGTTAGCGTTGGAGCAGTTCTTC. Translated: CASSVLALEQFF. Full variable domain (remainder filled in from reference TRBV5-6 and TRBJ2-1): DAGVTQSPTHLIKTRGQQVTLRCSPKSGHDTVSWYQQALGQGPQFIFQYYEEEERQRGNFPDRFSGHQFPNYSSELNVNALLLGDSALYLCASSVLALEQFFGPGTRLTVL.

J is TRBJ1-2 and V is TRBV2; maybe TRBD1 (5 bases). CDR3 length equals 13 residues. V lost 6 bases, J lost 2 bases, and 10 bases lay in between. Germline values: CDR1 SNHLY, CDR2 FYNNEI. Written as DNA, the CDR3 is TGTGCCAGCAGCGCAGGGTCGAACTATGGCTACACCTTC. Translation gives CASSAGSNYGYTF.

The CDR3 spells CASSHGALGKLFF. The CDR3 DNA is TGTGCCAGCAGCCATGGGGCGCTGGGAAAACTGTTTTTT. The chain is built from TRBV14 and TRBJ1-4; tentative D call: TRBD1 (5 bases). The V and J ends lost 3 bases and 10 bases respectively, with 12 bases between them. Looked up from germline, CDR1 is SGHDN and CDR2 is FVKESK. The CDR3 is 13 amino acids.

The chain links TRBV5-1 to TRBJ2-7; 7 bases match TRBD1. Germline lookup yields CDR1 SGHRS and CDR2 YFSETQ. V shed 4 bases, J shed 2 bases, and the junction held 9 bases outside the gene matches. CDR3 length: 15 amino acids. The CDR3 region is CASSRDGTATYEQYF. In nucleotides, the CDR3 is TGCGCCAGCAGCAGGGACGGGACAGCTACCTACGAGCAGTACTTC.

This clone was recorded many times. This rearrangement joins TRBV14 to TRBJ2-4; D not certain. There are 12 residues in the CDR3. CDR1 and CDR2 from the germline V gene are SGHDN and FVKESK. Trimming left V 8 bases short and J 7 bases short, with 12 bases between. CDR3 loop: CASPPTENIQYF. As DNA, the CDR3 is TGTGCCAGCCCCCCGACGGAGAACATTCAGTACTTC. Drawing the rest from reference TRBV14 and TRBJ2-4, the complete variable domain is EAGVTQFPSHSVIEKGQTVTLRCDPISGHDNLYWYRRVMGKEIKFLLHFVKESKQDESGMPNNRFLAERTGGTYSTLKVQPAELEDSGVYFCASPPTENIQYFGAGTRLSVL.

This clone was detected once. The rearrangement uses TRBV3-1 (or the pseudogene TRBV3-2) and TRBJ1-2; TRBD1 might be the D (6 bases). The CDR3 extends over 15 amino acids. The V and J ends lost 0 bases and 7 bases respectively, with 15 bases between them. Germline CDR1 and CDR2: LGHDT and YNNKEL (reference sequence). As DNA, the CDR3 is TGTGCCAGCAGCCAAGAGGCGGTGGGGGCCCGTGGCTACACCTTC. Amino acids: CASSQEAVGARGYTF.

V is TRBV7-9 and J is TRBJ2-7; 7 positions match TRBD1. Losses at the gene ends were 5 bases for V and 0 bases for J; bases not matched to a gene: 7. CDR1 is SEHNR and CDR2 is FQNEAQ in the germline V gene (reference sequence). The CDR3 covers 15 residues. Here the CDR3 DNA reads TGTGCCAGCAGCCCCCGGACAGGAAGCTCCTACGAGCAGTACTTC. Translating gives CASSPRTGSSYEQYF.

The V gene is TRBV5-1, the J gene TRBJ2-5; 10 bases agree with TRBD2. The CDR3 covers 16 residues. V lost 7 bases, J lost 3 bases, and 12 bases stayed unmatched. Germline CDR1 and CDR2: SGHRS and YFSETQ. Written as DNA, the CDR3 is TGCGCCAGCTCAGGGGGGACTAGCGCAGGTGAAGAGACCCAGTACTTC. Its translation: CASSGGTSAGEETQYF.

This clone was observed a few times. The V call is TRBV24-1, the J call TRBJ2-5, with 7 bases lining up with TRBD1. CDR1 and CDR2 (germline): KGHDR, SFDVKD. Trimming removed 2 bases from V and 7 bases from J; junction bases left unmatched: 6. This CDR3 contains 14 residues. Written as DNA, the CDR3 is TGTGCCACCAGTGATTGGACAGGCTCCGGGACCCAGTACTTC. Its protein is CATSDWTGSGTQYF.

The table lists this clone with a count of one. The chain carries TRBV5-1 and TRBJ2-3, with 12 bases aligning to TRBD2. V lost 3 bases to trimming and J lost 1 base; unmatched junction nucleotides: 6. Germline loops: CDR1 SGHRS, CDR2 YFSETQ. The CDR3 contains 17 residues. For the CDR3, the DNA is TGCGCCAGCAGCTCCTCTAGCGGGGGGGATCGCACAGATACGCAGTATTTT. Amino acids: CASSSSSGGDRTDTQYF. Based on the CDR3 plus reference TRBV5-1 and TRBJ2-3, the full variable domain is KAGVTQTPRYLIKTRGQQVTLSCSPISGHRSVSWYQQTPGQGLQFLFEYFSETQRNKGNFPGRFSGRQFSNSRSEMNVSTLELGDSALYLCASSSSSGGDRTDTQYFGPGTRLTVL.

CDR3 amino acids: CASSQDQQRGGQHEQFF. The DNA for the CDR3 is TGTGCCAGCAGCCAAGACCAACAGCGGGGGGGCCAACATGAGCAGTTCTTC. V and J are TRBV4-2 and TRBJ2-1; 10 bases are shared with TRBD2. With V trimmed by 0 bases and J by 8 bases, 10 bases remained unmatched. Germline V gives CDR1 LGHNA, CDR2 YNFKEQ. The CDR3 is 17 amino acids.

The chain joins TRBV6-5 to TRBJ1-6; 8 bases fit TRBD1. This CDR3 region has 16 residues. Germline V lookup: CDR1 MNHEY, CDR2 SVGAGI. V gave up 4 bases and J gave up 10 bases; unmatched junction bases: 12. DNA for the CDR3: TGTGCCAGCAGTTTAGTGGGTGGGACAGGCAACTCACCCCTCCACTTT. As protein: CASSLVGGTGNSPLHF.

This chain's CDR3 is CASRAQGGGELFF. The CDR3 DNA reads as TGTGCCAGCAGGGCGCAGGGAGGGGGGGAGCTGTTTTTT. The chain couples TRBV6-5 to TRBJ2-2; 7 bases match TRBD2. CDR1 is MNHEY, CDR2 SVGAGI, per germline. J was trimmed by 8 bases and V by 6 bases; bases with no gene match: 6. This CDR3 has 13 amino acids.

The chain joins TRBV7-9 to TRBJ1-2; 9 bases map to TRBD1. With 5 bases clipped from V and 2 bases from J, the junction kept 12 bases outside the gene matches. Germline V gives CDR1 SEHNR, CDR2 FQNEAQ (reference sequence). This CDR3 spans 17 amino acids. CDR3 protein: CASSPNRGRKKNYGYTF. CDR3 bases: TGTGCCAGCAGCCCGAACAGGGGGCGAAAAAAGAACTATGGCTACACCTTC.

The chain uses TRBV7-3 and TRBJ2-1; 10 bases are a match to TRBD2. Germline V gives CDR1 SGHTA, CDR2 FQGTGA. J was trimmed by 6 bases and V by 3 bases; bases with no gene match: 14. The CDR3 loop spans 18 amino acids. The DNA for the CDR3 is TGTGCCAGCAGCTTTAGACCAAATTTAGCGGGGGGACGCAATGAGCAGTTCTTC. It translates to CASSFRPNLAGGRNEQFF.

The V and J genes are TRBV28 and TRBJ1-6; D unclear. CDR1 and CDR2 (germline): MDHEN, SYDVKM. The CDR3 has 13 amino acids. The V end was cut by 8 bases, the J end by 7 bases, with 12 bases between. Here the CDR3 reads CASRGSFNSPLHF. CDR3 bases: TGTGCCAGCCGCGGCTCGTTCAATTCACCCCTCCACTTT.

This clone was found a few times. This sequence joins TRBV7-9 and TRBJ1-2, with TRBD1 matching 8 bases. V gave up 7 bases and J gave up 7 bases; unmatched junction bases: 5. The CDR3 has 12 residues. Germline assignment: CDR1 SEHNR and CDR2 FQNEAQ (reference sequence). CDR3 in DNA: TGTGCCAGCACAGGGGGCGTAGGTGGCTACACCTTC. It codes for CASTGGVGGYTF. The entire variable domain, with the rest obtained from reference TRBV7-9 and TRBJ1-2, is as follows: DTGVSQNPRHKITKRGQNVTFRCDPISEHNRLYWYRQTLGQGPEFLTYFQNEAQLEKSRLLSDRFSAERPKGSFSTLEIQRTEQGDSAMYLCASTGGVGGYTFGSGTRLTVV.

The sample holds one count of this clone. The rearrangement uses TRBV7-9 and TRBJ1-2; 8 positions agree with TRBD1. The V and J ends lost 7 bases and 3 bases, in that order; junction bases with no gene match: 13. CDR3 length: 16 amino acids. Germline V gene sequence: CDR1 SEHNR, CDR2 FQNEAQ (reference sequence). The CDR3 region has the DNA TGTGCCAGCACCCATTCGACCGGACAGGGTGACTATGGCTACACCTTC. This codes for CASTHSTGQGDYGYTF. The full variable domain, its missing parts supplied by reference TRBV7-9 and TRBJ1-2, is DTGVSQNPRHKITKRGQNVTFRCDPISEHNRLYWYRQTLGQGPEFLTYFQNEAQLEKSRLLSDRFSAERPKGSFSTLEIQRTEQGDSAMYLCASTHSTGQGDYGYTFGSGTRLTVV.

The CDR3 DNA reads TGTGCCAGCAGTAGAGGGGGCGTTTCTGCTGAAGCTTTCTTT. Encoded protein: CASSRGGVSAEAFF. This chain joins TRBV6-5 and TRBJ1-1; 7 bases align to TRBD1. V trimming: 5 bases; J trimming: 6 bases; junction bases outside the gene matches: 9. The CDR3 length is 14 residues. CDR1 is MNHEY, CDR2 SVGAGI, per germline.